This TCR beta chain was sequenced for a study of beta chain features in type 1 diabetes. Since all of the isolated RNA was reverse transcribed, expressed TCRB transcripts were what got sequenced. TCRdb keeps only in-frame clones here, not all; method: immunoSEQ multiplex PCR. This sample has around 250,000 clones, with 27% found just once. The collection from each donor was one heparinised blood draw averaging about 116 mL. The CDR3 runs 12 residues. The germline V and J ends were trimmed by 8 bases and 6 bases, with 12 bases remaining between them. Germline CDR1 and CDR2: LGHNT and FRNRAP. Specimen: central memory CD4+ T cells from blood. The receptor comes from a man aged 25 to 40 in good health. The V call is TRBV12-5, the J call TRBJ2-3; D remains ambiguous. The DNA for the CDR3 is TGTGCTAGTACTTCCGCCGGTGATACGCAGTATTTT. Its translation is CASTSAGDTQYF.